The 28 T cell receptor beta chains reported below all come from one sample, sequenced in a study of blood T cells in healthy people across ages. The authors ran a second PCR of 7 to 11 cycles using a sample-barcoded 5' primer and a J-beta primer mix. From the 5' RACE reads, TCRdb called clonotypes with MiXCR, one entry per CDR3 protein. The sample consists of about 1.7 million distinct CDR3 sequences, 28% of them appearing once. Sequences were obtained from blood. These receptors all come from a woman aged 30 to 39 in good health.

V is TRBV18 and J is TRBJ2-2; D is ambiguous. Germline V gene data show CDR1 as KGHSH and CDR2 as LQKENI. The CDR3 has 17 amino acids. Trimming left V 3 bases short and J 0 bases short, with 14 bases between. Here the CDR3 reads CASSPQVSSANTGELFF. In DNA form, the CDR3 reads TGTGCCAGCTCACCCCAAGTTTCAAGCGCGAACACCGGGGAGCTGTTTTTT. The full variable domain, completed using reference TRBV18 and TRBJ2-2, is NAGVMQNPRHLVRRRGQEARLRCSPMKGHSHVYWYRQLPEEGLKFMVYLQKENIIDESGMPKERFSAEFPKEGPSILRIQQVVRGDSAAYFCASSPQVSSANTGELFFGEGSRLTVL.

The rearrangement uses TRBV12-3 or TRBV12-4 and TRBJ2-1; 10 bases are shared with TRBD2. Trimming cost V 5 bases and J 7 bases; bases outside gene matches: 5. This CDR3 spans 14 amino acids. The CDR3 DNA reads as TGTGCCAGCAGTCCCCTGACTAGCGGGAATGAGCAGTTCTTC. Translating it yields CASSPLTSGNEQFF.

Comment on this clonotype: A much larger clone is a single base away; this may be a read error. The chain carries TRBV11-2 and TRBJ2-1; 7 positions match TRBD2. Germline-derived CDR1 and CDR2 are SGHAT and FQNNGV. The CDR3 is 14 residues long. The DNA for the CDR3 is TGTGCCAGCAGCTTCGAGCGGGGCTACAATGAGCGGTTCTTC. Protein: CASSFERGYNERFF. Full variable domain (rest looked up from reference TRBV11-2 and TRBJ2-1): EAGVAQSPRYKIIEKRQSVAFWCNPISGHATLYWYQQILGQGPKLLIQFQNNGVVDDSQLPKDRFSAERLKGVDSTLKIQPAKLEDSAVYLCASSFERGYNERFFGPGTRLTVL.

The genes are TRBV2 and TRBJ2-2; TRBD2 agrees at 9 bases. Germline V gene sequence: CDR1 SNHLY, CDR2 FYNNEI. Germline trimming cut 6 bases from V and 7 bases from J; bases unmatched to any gene: 12. The CDR3 runs to 16 residues. The CDR3 loop reads CASRAQAGGSVGELFF. CDR3 sequence (DNA): TGTGCCAGCAGGGCCCAAGCGGGAGGATCTGTCGGGGAGCTGTTTTTT.

This clonotype was seen only a few times. V is TRBV2 and J is TRBJ2-1, with 13 positions matching TRBD2. CDR3 length: 16 residues. Trimming took 8 bases from V and 8 from J; bases not matched to a gene: 12. Germline assignment: CDR1 SNHLY and CDR2 FYNNEI. CDR3 DNA: TGTGCCAGCGACCGACTAGCGGGGGGAATGGGGGATGAGCAGTTCTTC. As protein: CASDRLAGGMGDEQFF.

The chain joins TRBV7-2 to TRBJ2-1; 9 bases agree with TRBD2. Per germline, CDR1 SGHTA and CDR2 FQGNSA. With 5 bases clipped from V and 7 bases from J, the junction kept 6 bases outside the gene matches. The CDR3 loop spans 14 amino acids. As DNA, the CDR3 is TGTGCCAGCAGCCGAGGACTAGCGTTAAATGAGCAGTTCTTC. It is translated as CASSRGLALNEQFF. The whole variable domain, filled in from reference TRBV7-2 and TRBJ2-1, reads GAGVSQSPSNKVTEKGKDVELRCDPISGHTALYWYRQSLGQGLEFLIYFQGNSAPDKSGLPSDRFSAERTGGSVSTLTIQRTQQEDSAVYLCASSRGLALNEQFFGPGTRLTVL.

This clonotype was detected only a few times. This chain uses TRBV29-1 with TRBJ1-1, with 8 positions matching TRBD1. The CDR3 has 12 amino acids. J gave up 6 bases and V 7 bases, and 7 bases lay outside the gene matches. The germline V gene has CDR1 SQVTM and CDR2 ANQGSEA. The CDR3 loop reads CSAQGARAEAFF. CDR3 bases: TGCAGCGCGCAGGGGGCTCGGGCTGAAGCTTTCTTT. The full variable domain, with the rest looked up from reference TRBV29-1 and TRBJ1-1, is SAVISQKPSRDICQRGTSLTIQCQVDSQVTMMFWYRQQPGQSLTLIATANQGSEATYESGFVIDKFPISRPNLTFSTLTVSNMSPEDSSIYLCSAQGARAEAFFGQGTRLTVV.

At least ten counts were recorded for this clonotype. This chain uses TRBV7-6 with TRBJ2-5; 10 bases fit TRBD1. The germline gives CDR1 SGHVS, CDR2 FNYEAQ. Trimming took 4 bases from V and 5 from J; bases not matched to a gene: 7. The CDR3 is 15 residues long. The chain's CDR3 is CASSSWTGGIETQYF. CDR3 sequence (DNA): TGTGCCAGCAGCTCCTGGACAGGGGGGATCGAGACCCAGTACTTC.

This clonotype was counted once. V and J are TRBV6-5 and TRBJ1-6; the D is unclear. There are 14 residues in the CDR3. Germline CDR1 is MNHEY and CDR2 is SVGAGI. V lost 2 bases and J 5 bases, leaving 7 bases between the germline ends. This CDR3 is CASSYGTDNSPLHF. CDR3 DNA sequence: TGTGCCAGCAGTTACGGAACAGATAATTCACCCCTCCACTTT.

To note about this clonotype: The junction shows a germline mismatch at one end, possibly a read error. The chain combines TRBV2 with TRBJ2-5; D unclear. From germline, CDR1 is SNHLY and CDR2 FYNNEI. CDR3 length: 14 residues. The CDR3 DNA is TGTGCCAGCGGTGAAGGTTCCCTTGCAGAGACCCAGTACTTC. Translation: CASGEGSLAETQYF.

This clonotype was counted between two and nine times. The rearrangement uses TRBV7-9 and TRBJ2-1; D is unresolved. The CDR3 length is 17 residues. Germline assignment: CDR1 SEHNR and CDR2 FQNEAQ (reference sequence). The germline V and J ends were trimmed by 5 bases and 0 bases, with 17 bases remaining between them. The CDR3 DNA is TGTGCCAGCAGCCCCAAAAACGCGTCTAACTCCTACAATGAGCAGTTCTTC. It codes for CASSPKNASNSYNEQFF.

This clonotype was detected only a few times. The V gene is TRBV5-1, the J gene TRBJ1-1; D unresolved. Germline V lookup: CDR1 SGHRS, CDR2 YFSETQ. The CDR3 is 13 amino acids. V dropped 0 bases and J dropped 4 bases, with 7 bases sitting between them. CDR3 amino acids: CASSLDWGTEAFF. The CDR3 region has the DNA TGCGCCAGCAGCTTGGATTGGGGCACTGAAGCTTTCTTT.

CDR3: CASSYTLDEQFF. CDR3 coding DNA: TGTGCCAGCAGTTACACCCTAGATGAGCAGTTCTTC. V gene TRBV6-2 or TRBV6-3 combines with J gene TRBJ2-1, with no clear D. This CDR3 contains 12 residues. Germline V gives CDR1 MNHEY, CDR2 SVGEGT. V lost 2 bases and J 8 bases, leaving 7 bases between the germline ends.

This clonotype occurred many times. The V gene is TRBV24-1, the J gene TRBJ2-7; 9 nucleotides align to TRBD1. There are 15 residues in the CDR3. From germline, CDR1 is KGHDR and CDR2 SFDVKD. Losses at the gene ends were 3 bases for V and 2 bases for J; bases not matched to a gene: 4. CDR3 residues: CATSDARDRAYEQYF. In DNA, the CDR3 is TGTGCCACCAGTGATGCGCGGGACAGGGCCTACGAGCAGTACTTC.

This clonotype turned up a few times. This rearrangement joins TRBV24-1 to TRBJ2-7; tentative D call: TRBD1 (6 bases). Between the trimmed V and J ends, which lost 5 bases and 7 bases, there was a span of 11 bases. CDR3 length equals 12 residues. Germline V gives CDR1 KGHDR, CDR2 SFDVKD. CDR3 coding DNA: TGTGCCACCAGTGCAGGGGAAGGGGAGCAGTACTTC. It encodes CATSAGEGEQYF.

The chain has TRBV6-5 and TRBJ1-1; 7 bases line up with TRBD1. V trimming: 5 bases; J trimming: 6 bases; junction bases outside the gene matches: 3. The CDR3 runs 12 residues. CDR1 MNHEY and CDR2 SVGAGI come from the germline V gene. CDR3 sequence reads: CASSRGTAEAFF. The DNA of the CDR3 is TGTGCCAGCAGTAGAGGGACAGCTGAAGCTTTCTTT.

The chain recombines TRBV6-1 with TRBJ2-7, with D unresolved. Per the germline V gene, CDR1 is MNHNS and CDR2 is SASEGT. Trimming took off 1 base at V and 3 bases at J, with 10 bases between the two ends. There are 14 residues in the CDR3. The CDR3 sequence: CASSEEGRIYEQYF. The CDR3 nucleotides are TGTGCCAGCAGTGAAGAAGGCAGAATCTACGAGCAGTACTTC.

This clonotype has at least ten counts. The chain recombines TRBV27 with TRBJ2-5; 13 bases fit TRBD2. Unmatched junction bases numbered 11, after V lost 6 bases and J lost 1 base. From germline, CDR1 is MNHEY and CDR2 SMNVEV (reference sequence). CDR3 length equals 18 residues. CDR3 loop: CASSLGTSGTNSQETQYF. The CDR3 region has the DNA TGTGCCAGCAGCCTCGGGACTAGCGGGACCAATTCCCAAGAGACCCAGTACTTC.

Concerning this clonotype: Mismatch with germline at one junction end may stem from a read error. The genes are TRBV5-1 and TRBJ2-3; 8 positions agree with TRBD2. The CDR3 has 14 amino acids. Germline CDR1 is SGHRS and CDR2 is YFSETQ. CDR3 in DNA: TGCGCCAGCAGCTTAACAGCGGGGGAAGATACGCACTATTTT. Its translation: CASSLTAGEDTHYF.

This chain links TRBV9 with TRBJ2-6, with 7 bases identical to TRBD1. V lost 3 bases to trimming and J lost 14 bases; unmatched junction nucleotides: 11. The CDR3 contains 14 residues. Germline lookup yields CDR1 SGDLS and CDR2 YYNGEE. CDR3 sequence reads: CASSGVTGVGLLTF. DNA of the CDR3: TGTGCCAGCAGCGGAGTAACAGGGGTAGGGCTCCTGACTTTC.

Comments on this clonotype: The junction and the germline gene differ at one end; a read error may be behind it. V is TRBV27 and J is TRBJ2-1; 10 bases are a match to TRBD2. This CDR3 spans 15 amino acids. Germline CDR1 and CDR2: MNHEY and SMNVEV (reference sequence). The CDR3 loop reads CASSSETSGAGEQVF. The CDR3, as DNA: TGTGCCAGCAGTTCGGAAACTAGCGGGGCTGGTGAGCAGGTCTTC.

The sample holds a few counts of this clonotype. Written as DNA, the CDR3 is TGCAGTGCTAGTCTCCCTGGGCATGAGCAGTACTTC. Encoded protein: CSASLPGHEQYF. The chain is built from TRBV20-1 and TRBJ2-5, with D unclear. Trimming shortened V by 3 bases and J by 11 bases, and 16 bases separated the two germline ends. Germline CDR1 reads DFQATT; CDR2 reads SNEGSKA (reference sequence). CDR3 length: 12 residues.

Note on this clonotype: One end of the junction does not line up with germline, which may come from a read error. This CDR3 is CTSSPRTSLYGYTF. The CDR3 DNA reads as TGTACCAGCAGTCCGCGGACATCCCTCTATGGCTACACCTTC. The rearrangement links TRBV27 to TRBJ1-2, with D perhaps matching TRBD1 (5 bases). This CDR3 has 14 amino acids. CDR1 and CDR2 (germline): MNHEY, SMNVEV (reference sequence).

This clonotype was recorded a few times. The rearrangement links TRBV10-3 to TRBJ2-1; no clear D gene. Germline CDR1 and CDR2: ENHRY and SYGVKD. Trimming took off 6 bases at V and 3 bases at J, with 9 bases between the two ends. This CDR3 has 13 residues. The DNA for the CDR3 is TGTGCCATCAGCTCTAGGATCTACAATGAGCAGTTCTTC. Translated: CAISSRIYNEQFF.

This clonotype was recorded at least ten times. The chain uses TRBV15 and TRBJ1-2; D remains unclear. The CDR3 runs 14 residues. Looked up from germline, CDR1 is LNHNV and CDR2 is YYDKDF (reference sequence). V was trimmed by 0 bases and J by 4 bases, leaving 9 bases between them. CDR3 DNA sequence: TGTGCCACCAGCAGAGATGGTGATTTCTATGGCTACACCTTC. It translates to CATSRDGDFYGYTF.

This clonotype was seen only a few times. CDR3: CASSPLGGGRAGYTF. In DNA, the CDR3 is TGTGCCAGCAGCCCCCTCGGAGGGGGCCGGGCTGGCTACACCTTC. V usage is TRBV4-2 and J usage is TRBJ1-2; 7 nucleotides agree with TRBD1. This CDR3 spans 15 amino acids. Germline lookup yields CDR1 LGHNA and CDR2 YNFKEQ. J lost 7 bases, V lost 4 bases, and 12 bases had no gene match.

This clonotype was picked up one time. This sequence may be a read error, since a much larger clone differs from it by one base. The chain employs TRBV7-2 and TRBJ2-5; D is tentatively TRBD1 or TRBD2 (7 bases each). CDR1 and CDR2 from the germline V gene are SGHTA and FQGNSA. The length of the CDR3 is 15 residues. Between the trimmed V and J ends, which lost 6 bases and 11 bases, there was a span of 25 bases. The CDR3, as DNA: TGTGCCAGCAGACGACAGGGAGGGAGCTCCTACAAGCAGTACTTC. This codes for CASRRQGGSSYKQYF.

This clonotype appeared once. The chain carries TRBV20-1 and TRBJ2-4; no clear D. The CDR3 spans 14 residues. V gave up 3 bases and J gave up 0 bases, with 9 bases separating them. The germline V gene encodes CDR1 DFQATT and CDR2 SNEGSKA (reference sequence). CDR3 loop: CSASQTAAKNIQYF. Here the CDR3 DNA reads TGCAGTGCTAGCCAGACCGCAGCCAAAAACATTCAGTACTTC.